Below are 31 T cell receptor beta chains sequenced from a single sample in a study of cytomegalovirus exposure and HLA in healthy donors. Vbeta (60) and Jbeta (13) primers were used in the PCR. The repertoire was sequenced with immunoSEQ multiplex PCR; TCRdb's copy has only in-frame clones and lacks some. The data contain 150,000 to 200,000 clones, about two thirds of them seen just once; the ten biggest clones take up approximately 2.5%. The sample was PBMCs. These receptors were obtained from a woman younger than 45 in good health and CMV-seronegative.

The chain joins TRBV7-9 to TRBJ1-6, with 8 positions matching TRBD1. Germline-derived CDR1 and CDR2 are SEHNR and FQNEAQ (reference sequence). This CDR3 has 15 residues. V lost 4 bases to trimming and J lost 10 bases; unmatched junction nucleotides: 9. The CDR3 DNA is TGTGCCAGCAGCTCGAGGACAGGGACCGGATCACCCCTCCACTTT. Protein product: CASSSRTGTGSPLHF.

The chain joins TRBV23-1 to TRBJ2-7; D is possibly TRBD1 (6 bases). TRBV23-1 is known as an ORF, though its function is uncertain. Trimming removed 4 bases from V and 6 bases from J, with 10 bases in between. CDR3 length: 12 amino acids. The CDR3 spells CASSPRTAEQYF. The CDR3 coding sequence is TGCGCCAGCAGTCCAAGGACAGCCGAGCAGTACTTC.

The chain is built from TRBV10-3 and TRBJ1-2, with a possible D match to TRBD1 (5 bases). The V end lost 5 bases, the J end lost 4 bases, and 14 bases lay between the germline ends. This CDR3 is 14 amino acids long. Germline V CDR1 and CDR2: ENHRY, SYGVKD. CDR3 amino acids: CAISLGPQGYGYTF. The CDR3 region has the DNA TGTGCCATCAGTTTAGGGCCCCAGGGCTATGGCTACACCTTC.

The chain employs TRBV4-3 and TRBJ1-4; the match to TRBD1 covers 10 bases. Per the germline V gene, CDR1 is LGHNA and CDR2 is YSLEER. After removal of 0 bases from V and 6 bases from J, the junction contained 4 bases not matched to a gene. CDR3 size: 16 residues. CDR3 sequence (DNA): TGCGCCAGCAGCCAAGACACCGGGACAGGGGATGAAAAACTGTTTTTT. As protein: CASSQDTGTGDEKLFF.

This clone was seen a handful of times. The J gene is TRBJ1-4, the V gene TRBV30; 8 bases map to TRBD1. This CDR3 has 13 residues. J was trimmed by 10 bases and V by 3 bases; bases with no gene match: 7. The germline CDR1 and CDR2 sequences are GTSNPN and SVGIG (reference sequence). The CDR3 spells CAWRGQVGGKLFF. In DNA form, the CDR3 reads TGTGCCTGGAGGGGACAGGTGGGGGGAAAACTGTTTTTT.

In nucleotides, the CDR3 is TGTGCCAGCAGTGACGTCGCGGGAGGGCCTTACAATGAGCAGTTCTTC. Its translation: CASSDVAGGPYNEQFF. The V and J genes are TRBV6-4 and TRBJ2-1; 9 bases are shared with TRBD2. The V segment lost 2 bases and the J segment 4 bases; nucleotides outside the gene matches: 6. The CDR3 is made up of 16 amino acids. Looked up from germline, CDR1 is MRHNA and CDR2 is SNTAGT.

The V gene is TRBV2, the J gene TRBJ2-2, with TRBD1 matching 7 bases. The CDR3 contains 14 residues. Per the germline V gene, CDR1 is SNHLY and CDR2 is FYNNEI. With V trimmed by 10 bases and J by 2 bases, 7 bases remained unmatched. CDR3 sequence: CAILRDRNTGELFF. The DNA for the CDR3 is TGTGCCATCCTCCGGGACAGAAACACCGGGGAGCTGTTTTTT.

The chain has TRBV14 and TRBJ1-2; 8 nucleotides match TRBD1. V gave up 3 bases and J gave up 7 bases; unmatched junction bases: 7. CDR3 length: 14 residues. Germline assignment: CDR1 SGHDN and CDR2 FVKESK. The DNA for the CDR3 is TGTGCCAGCAGCCACTGGACAGGGTCTAGTGGCTACACCTTC. This translates into CASSHWTGSSGYTF.

This chain uses TRBV19 with TRBJ1-4; D uncertain. Trimming took off 0 bases at V and 8 bases at J, with 13 bases between the two ends. Germline CDR1 LNHDA, CDR2 SQIVND (reference sequence). CDR3 size: 15 residues. This chain's CDR3 is CASSIESGVEEKLFF. CDR3 bases: TGTGCCAGTAGTATAGAATCCGGGGTGGAGGAAAAACTGTTTTTT.

The CDR3 here is CASSGWTGQNGELFF. Written as DNA, the CDR3 is TGCGCCAGCAGCGGATGGACAGGGCAAAACGGGGAGCTGTTTTTT. The rearrangement joins TRBV5-1 to TRBJ2-2; 8 bases are shared with TRBD1. In germline, CDR1 is SGHRS, CDR2 YFSETQ. The V segment lost 4 bases and the J segment 7 bases; nucleotides outside the gene matches: 9. There are 15 residues in the CDR3.

This chain uses TRBV5-8 with TRBJ2-5; D may be TRBD2 (7 bases). The CDR3 runs to 15 residues. Germline-derived CDR1 and CDR2 are SGHTS and YDEGEE. Trimming took 2 bases from V and 4 from J, leaving 15 bases between them. CDR3 amino acids: CASSLRRGARETQYF. Here the CDR3 DNA reads TGTGCCAGCAGCTTAAGACGGGGGGCGCGAGAGACCCAGTACTTC.

DNA for the CDR3: TGCAGCGGTCTAGGATCCCCCACTGAGGGAGGAGAGACCCAGTACTTC. Its translation: CSGLGSPTEGGETQYF. V gene TRBV29-1 combines with J gene TRBJ2-5; D perhaps matches TRBD2 (6 bases). V was shortened by 7 bases and J by 4 bases, with 25 bases between the two germline ends. The CDR3 contains 16 residues. Germline assignment: CDR1 SQVTM and CDR2 ANQGSEA.

This clone has just a few counts. J is TRBJ1-5 and V is TRBV4-1; D is unclear. Trimming removed 0 bases at V and 4 bases at J, with 7 bases between. Per the germline V gene, CDR1 is MGHRA and CDR2 is YSYEKL. This CDR3 has 14 amino acids. The CDR3 DNA reads TGCGCCAGCAGCCAAGATGGCCAGAATCAGCCCCAGCATTTT. Residues: CASSQDGQNQPQHF.

This sequence joins TRBV7-9 and TRBJ1-6, with D perhaps TRBD1 (5 bases). V was trimmed by 2 bases and J by 14 bases, leaving 7 bases between them. Germline V lookup: CDR1 SEHNR, CDR2 FQNEAQ (reference sequence). This CDR3 region has 11 residues. CDR3 in DNA: TGTGCCAGCAGCTTACAGGGAACCCTCCACTTT. Translated, it gives CASSLQGTLHF.

The chain recombines TRBV29-1 with TRBJ2-7; tentative D call: TRBD1 (5 bases). The germline CDR1 and CDR2 sequences are SQVTM and ANQGSEA. There are 13 residues in the CDR3. The V end was cut by 4 bases, the J end by 3 bases, with 13 bases between. In DNA form, the CDR3 reads TGCAGCGTTGTGTTCAGGGTGGACTACGAGCAGTACTTC. This translates into CSVVFRVDYEQYF.

The chain employs TRBV6-7 and TRBJ2-7, with unresolved D. TRBV6-7 is reported as an ORF; its role is uncertain. The CDR3 is 13 residues long. V was clipped by 2 bases and J by 3 bases, with 8 bases between them. CDR3 residues: CASSYPESYEQYF. CDR3 bases: TGTGCCAGCAGTTACCCTGAGAGCTACGAGCAGTACTTC.

The chain links TRBV4-3 to TRBJ2-1; D remains ambiguous. The V end was cut by 0 bases, the J end by 0 bases, with 6 bases between. CDR1 LGHNA and CDR2 YSLEER come from the germline V gene. The CDR3 is made up of 15 amino acids. The CDR3 DNA sequence: TGCGCCAGCAGCCAAGATAGGAGCTCCTACAATGAGCAGTTCTTC. Translated: CASSQDRSSYNEQFF.

The chain employs TRBV7-9 and TRBJ2-5, with TRBD1 as a possible D gene (6 bases). TRBJ2-7 explains the end of the DNA better; the J call may be wrong. The CDR3 sequence is 12 residues long. Germline assignment: CDR1 SEHNR and CDR2 FQNEAQ (reference sequence). The CDR3, as DNA: TGTGCCAGCAGCTACTCGGACAGCGAGCAGTACTTC. Translating it yields CASSYSDSEQYF.

The gene calls are TRBV9 and TRBJ1-1; no clear D. Germline-derived CDR1 and CDR2 are SGDLS and YYNGEE. The germline V and J ends were trimmed by 3 bases and 3 bases, with 18 bases remaining between them. The CDR3 length is 16 residues. DNA of the CDR3: TGTGCCAGCAGCGCGGAGGACGGATACTTTCACACTGAAGCTTTCTTT. Protein sequence: CASSAEDGYFHTEAFF.

In DNA form, the CDR3 reads TGTGCCACCAGGAACGGACAGTTGACCTACGAGCAGTACTTC. Translated, it gives CATRNGQLTYEQYF. The chain uses TRBV15 and TRBJ2-7; a possible D gene is TRBD1 (6 bases). The V end was cut by 6 bases, the J end by 2 bases, with 14 bases between. The germline V gene has CDR1 LNHNV and CDR2 YYDKDF (reference sequence). This CDR3 contains 14 residues.

The chain carries TRBV6-1 and TRBJ1-2; 7 bases agree with TRBD1. With 3 bases clipped from V and 4 bases from J, the junction kept 11 bases outside the gene matches. Per germline, CDR1 MNHNS and CDR2 SASEGT. CDR3 length: 16 amino acids. The CDR3 loop reads CASSDRTGTAFYGYTF. In DNA, the CDR3 is TGTGCCAGCAGTGATCGAACCGGGACAGCCTTCTATGGCTACACCTTC.

The rearrangement links TRBV4-1 to TRBJ2-7, with 14 bases identical to TRBD2. With 4 bases clipped from V and 4 bases from J, the junction kept 15 bases outside the gene matches. CDR1 is MGHRA and CDR2 is YSYEKL in the germline V gene. This CDR3 has 19 residues. CDR3 DNA: TGCGCCAGCAGCCCCATTTTTAGACTAGCGGGAGGGAGGCGTTACGAGCAGTACTTC. This encodes CASSPIFRLAGGRRYEQYF.

This clone was picked up one time. The chain couples TRBV7-3 to TRBJ2-1; weak D call: TRBD2 (5 bases). Germline CDR1 is SGHTA and CDR2 is FQGTGA. Trimming pared 1 base from V and 6 bases from J, leaving 10 bases between. This CDR3 comprises 14 residues. DNA of the CDR3: TGTGCCAGCAGCTTAAGGACTGATAGCAATGAGCAGTTCTTC. Protein product: CASSLRTDSNEQFF.

The chain uses TRBV4-2 and TRBJ2-7; 12 bases are a match to TRBD2. J was trimmed by 0 bases and V by 0 bases; bases with no gene match: 3. Germline V gene lookup returns CDR1 LGHNA and CDR2 YNFKEQ. CDR3 length equals 17 residues. As DNA, the CDR3 is TGTGCCAGCAGCCAAGATGGACTAGCGGGGAGCTCCTACGAGCAGTACTTC. Protein sequence: CASSQDGLAGSSYEQYF.

This chain uses TRBV4-3 with TRBJ2-6; 12 bases map to TRBD2. CDR3 length: 18 residues. Per the germline V gene, CDR1 is LGHNA and CDR2 is YSLEER. With 1 base clipped from V and 0 bases from J, the junction kept 1 base outside the gene matches. CDR3 coding DNA: TGCGCCAGCAGCCAAGCTAGCGGGGGGGCCTCTGGGGCCAACGTCCTGACTTTC. Its translation: CASSQASGGASGANVLTF.

The CDR3 sequence: CASSLGRGFLQPQHF. CDR3 nucleotide sequence: TGTGCCAGCAGCTTAGGCAGGGGGTTCCTTCAGCCCCAGCATTTT. The chain couples TRBV5-8 to TRBJ1-5; 7 bases map to TRBD1. CDR1 is SGHTS and CDR2 is YDEGEE in the germline V gene. The CDR3 totals 15 residues. The V and J ends lost 2 bases and 6 bases, in that order; junction bases with no gene match: 8. Full variable domain (rest looked up from reference TRBV5-8 and TRBJ1-5): EAGVTQSPTHLIKTRGQQATLRCSPISGHTSVYWYQQALGLGLQFLLWYDEGEERNRGNFPPRFSGRQFPNYSSELNVNALELEDSALYLCASSLGRGFLQPQHFGDGTRLSIL.

The V gene is TRBV28, the J gene TRBJ1-6; D is ambiguous. V lost 2 bases and J lost 8, with 13 bases in between. The CDR3 has 15 amino acids. The V gene's germline CDR1 is MDHEN and CDR2 SYDVKM. The CDR3 sequence is CASSLGPRIDSPLHF. Written as DNA, the CDR3 is TGTGCCAGCAGTTTAGGGCCCAGGATTGATTCACCCCTCCACTTT.

The chain uses TRBV15 and TRBJ2-1; 8 nucleotides align to TRBD2. The CDR3 has 14 amino acids. Looked up from germline, CDR1 is LNHNV and CDR2 is YYDKDF (reference sequence). J gave up 3 bases and V 6 bases, and 4 bases lay outside the gene matches. CDR3 sequence (DNA): TGTGCCACCAGGACCGGGGGGGACTACAATGAGCAGTTCTTC. Its translation is CATRTGGDYNEQFF.

As regards this clone: Other DNA sequences in the sample encode the same CDR3. CDR3 DNA: TGTGCCAGCAGTAGGGACTACACTGAAGCTTTCTTT. Its protein product is CASSRDYTEAFF. The chain uses TRBV6-5 and TRBJ1-1; possible D gene TRBD1, 5 bases. CDR1 and CDR2 from the germline V gene are MNHEY and SVGAGI. The CDR3 length is 12 residues. The ends were cut back, 5 bases at V and 3 bases at J, with 7 bases in the middle.

This clone showed up just once. The rearrangement joins TRBV30 to TRBJ2-1, with TRBD2 identical over 11 bases. The germline V gene has CDR1 GTSNPN and CDR2 SVGIG (reference sequence). V was clipped by 5 bases and J by 0 bases; unmatched bases: 3. The CDR3 contains 15 residues. Written as DNA, the CDR3 is TGTGCCTGGGCGCTAGCGGGAGGCTCCTACAATGAGCAGTTCTTC. Its protein is CAWALAGGSYNEQFF.

The chain employs TRBV29-1 and TRBJ2-1; 11 bases map to TRBD1. The CDR3 loop spans 14 amino acids. V trimming: 6 bases; J trimming: 8 bases; junction bases outside the gene matches: 9. Germline V lookup: CDR1 SQVTM, CDR2 ANQGSEA. DNA of the CDR3: TGCAGCGTCGGGACAGGGGGGAGGTTAGATGAGCAGTTCTTC. Amino acids: CSVGTGGRLDEQFF.